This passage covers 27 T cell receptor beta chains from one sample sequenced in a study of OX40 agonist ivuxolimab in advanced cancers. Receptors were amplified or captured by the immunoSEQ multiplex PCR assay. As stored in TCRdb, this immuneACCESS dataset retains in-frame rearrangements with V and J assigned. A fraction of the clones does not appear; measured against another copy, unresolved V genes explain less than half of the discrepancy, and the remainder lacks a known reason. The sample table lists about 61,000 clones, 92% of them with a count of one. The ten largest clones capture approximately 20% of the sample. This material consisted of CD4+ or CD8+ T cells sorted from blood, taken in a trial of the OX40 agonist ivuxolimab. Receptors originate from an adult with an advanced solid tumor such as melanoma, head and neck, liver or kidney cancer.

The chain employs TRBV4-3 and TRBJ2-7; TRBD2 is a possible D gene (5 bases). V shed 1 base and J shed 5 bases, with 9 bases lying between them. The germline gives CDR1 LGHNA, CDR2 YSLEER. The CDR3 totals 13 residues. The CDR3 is CASSQVEGHEQYF. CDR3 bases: TGCGCCAGCAGCCAAGTCGAGGGTCACGAGCAGTACTTC.

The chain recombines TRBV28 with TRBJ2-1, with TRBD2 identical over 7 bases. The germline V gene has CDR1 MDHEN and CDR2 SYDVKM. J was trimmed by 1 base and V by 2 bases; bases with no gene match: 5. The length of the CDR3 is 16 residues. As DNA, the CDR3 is TGTGCCAGCAGTTTAGTTTGGGGGGGATCCTACAATGAGCAGTTCTTC. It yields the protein CASSLVWGGSYNEQFF.

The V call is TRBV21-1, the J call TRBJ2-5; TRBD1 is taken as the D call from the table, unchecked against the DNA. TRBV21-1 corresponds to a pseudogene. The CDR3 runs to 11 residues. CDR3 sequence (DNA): TGTGCCAGCACCCCCCAGGAGACCCAGTACTTC. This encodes CASTPQETQYF.

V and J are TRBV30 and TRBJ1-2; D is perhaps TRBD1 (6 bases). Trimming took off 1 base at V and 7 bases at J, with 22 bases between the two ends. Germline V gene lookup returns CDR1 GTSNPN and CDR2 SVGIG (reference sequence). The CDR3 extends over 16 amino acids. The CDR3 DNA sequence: TGTGCCTGGAGTGACCGACAGGCCCCAGATGTGGGTGGCTACACCTTC. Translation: CAWSDRQAPDVGGYTF.

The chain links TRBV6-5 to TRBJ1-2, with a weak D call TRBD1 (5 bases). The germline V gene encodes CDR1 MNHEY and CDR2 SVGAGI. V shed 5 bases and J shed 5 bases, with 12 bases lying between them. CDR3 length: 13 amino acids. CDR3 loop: CASSQGWGYGYTF. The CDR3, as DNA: TGTGCCAGCAGTCAGGGTTGGGGTTATGGCTACACCTTC.

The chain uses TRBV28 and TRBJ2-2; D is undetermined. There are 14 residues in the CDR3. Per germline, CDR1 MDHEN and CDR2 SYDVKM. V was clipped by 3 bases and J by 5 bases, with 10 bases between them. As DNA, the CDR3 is TGTGCCAGCAGTTTTGCCCAGATTACCGGGGAGCTGTTTTTT. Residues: CASSFAQITGELFF.

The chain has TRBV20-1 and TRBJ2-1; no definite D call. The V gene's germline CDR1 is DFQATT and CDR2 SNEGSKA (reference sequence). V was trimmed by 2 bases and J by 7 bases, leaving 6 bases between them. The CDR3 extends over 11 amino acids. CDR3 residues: CSARYVNEQFF. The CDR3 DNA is TGCAGTGCTAGATACGTGAATGAGCAGTTCTTC.

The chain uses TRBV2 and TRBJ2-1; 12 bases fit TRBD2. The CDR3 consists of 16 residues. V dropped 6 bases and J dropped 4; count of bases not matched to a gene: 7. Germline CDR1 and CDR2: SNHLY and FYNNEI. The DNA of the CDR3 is TGTGCCAGCAGCTACCTAGCGGGAGGGCCTTACAATGAGCAGTTCTTC. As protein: CASSYLAGGPYNEQFF.

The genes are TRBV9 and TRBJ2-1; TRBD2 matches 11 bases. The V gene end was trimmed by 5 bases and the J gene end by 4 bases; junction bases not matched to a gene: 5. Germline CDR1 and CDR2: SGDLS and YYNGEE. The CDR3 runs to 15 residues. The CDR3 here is CASSQGLAGYNEQFF. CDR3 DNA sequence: TGTGCCAGCAGTCAAGGACTAGCGGGTTACAATGAGCAGTTCTTC.

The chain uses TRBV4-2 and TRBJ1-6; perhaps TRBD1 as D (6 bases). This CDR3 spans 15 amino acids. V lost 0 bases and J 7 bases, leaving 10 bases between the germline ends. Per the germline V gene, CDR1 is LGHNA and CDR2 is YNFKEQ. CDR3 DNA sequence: TGTGCCAGCAGCCAAGATCGGACAGAAAATTCACCCCTCCACTTT. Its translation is CASSQDRTENSPLHF.

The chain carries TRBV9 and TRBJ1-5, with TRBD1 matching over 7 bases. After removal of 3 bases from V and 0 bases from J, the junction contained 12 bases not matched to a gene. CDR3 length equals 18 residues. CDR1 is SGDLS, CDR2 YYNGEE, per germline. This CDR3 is CASSGGQRDLYSNQPQHF. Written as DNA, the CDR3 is TGTGCCAGCAGCGGGGGACAGCGAGACCTCTATAGCAATCAGCCCCAGCATTTT.

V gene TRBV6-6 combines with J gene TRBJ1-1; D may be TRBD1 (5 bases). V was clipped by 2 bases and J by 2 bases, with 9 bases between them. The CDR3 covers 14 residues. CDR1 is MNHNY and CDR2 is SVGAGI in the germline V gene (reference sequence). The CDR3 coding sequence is TGTGCCAGCAGTTACCAGGGTGGAAACACTGAAGCTTTCTTT. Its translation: CASSYQGGNTEAFF.

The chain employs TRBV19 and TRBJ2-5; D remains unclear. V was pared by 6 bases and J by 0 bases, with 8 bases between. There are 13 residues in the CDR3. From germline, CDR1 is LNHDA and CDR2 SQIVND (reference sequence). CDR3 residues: CASRRLDQETQYF. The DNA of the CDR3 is TGTGCCAGTAGACGACTTGACCAAGAGACCCAGTACTTC.

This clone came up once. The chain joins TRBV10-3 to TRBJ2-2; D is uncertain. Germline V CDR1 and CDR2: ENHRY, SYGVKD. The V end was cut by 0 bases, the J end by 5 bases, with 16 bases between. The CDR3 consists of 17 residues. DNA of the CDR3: TGTGCCATCAGTGAGTCTACCCTAAAGGAGAAGACCGGGGAGCTGTTTTTT. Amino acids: CAISESTLKEKTGELFF.

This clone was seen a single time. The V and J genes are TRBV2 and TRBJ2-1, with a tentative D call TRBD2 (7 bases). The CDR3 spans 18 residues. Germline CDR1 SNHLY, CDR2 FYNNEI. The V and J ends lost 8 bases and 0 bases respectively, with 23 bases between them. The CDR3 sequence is CASWWGLADRSSYNEQFF. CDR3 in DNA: TGTGCCAGCTGGTGGGGGCTAGCGGATAGGAGCTCCTACAATGAGCAGTTCTTC.

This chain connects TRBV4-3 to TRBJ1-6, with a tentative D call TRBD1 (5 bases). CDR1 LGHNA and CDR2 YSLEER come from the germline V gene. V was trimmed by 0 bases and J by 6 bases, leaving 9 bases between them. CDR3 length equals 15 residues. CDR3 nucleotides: TGCGCCAGCAGCCAAGATCACGGGGGTAATTCACCCCTCCACTTT. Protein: CASSQDHGGNSPLHF.

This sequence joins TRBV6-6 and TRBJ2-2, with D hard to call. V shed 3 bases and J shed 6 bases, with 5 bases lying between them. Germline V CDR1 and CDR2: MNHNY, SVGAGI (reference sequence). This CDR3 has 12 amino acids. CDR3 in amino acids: CASSYGAGELFF. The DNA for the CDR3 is TGTGCCAGCAGTTATGGAGCCGGGGAGCTGTTTTTT.

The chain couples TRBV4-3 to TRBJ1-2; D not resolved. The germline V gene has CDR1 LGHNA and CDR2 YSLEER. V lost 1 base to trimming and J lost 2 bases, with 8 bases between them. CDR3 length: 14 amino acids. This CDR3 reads CASSQVPQNYGYTF. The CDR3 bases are TGCGCCAGCAGCCAAGTCCCCCAGAACTATGGCTACACCTTC.

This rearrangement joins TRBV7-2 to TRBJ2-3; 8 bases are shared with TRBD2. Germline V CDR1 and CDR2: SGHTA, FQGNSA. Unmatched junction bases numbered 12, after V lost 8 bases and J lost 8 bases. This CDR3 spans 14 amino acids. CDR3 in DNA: TGTGCCAGCGGCCCCCCGGGGGGGGCTTTTACGCAGTATTTT. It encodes CASGPPGGAFTQYF.

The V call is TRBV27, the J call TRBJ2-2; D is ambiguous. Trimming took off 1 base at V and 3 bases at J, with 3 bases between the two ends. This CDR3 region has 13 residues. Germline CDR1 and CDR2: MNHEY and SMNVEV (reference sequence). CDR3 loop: CASSLWDTGELFF. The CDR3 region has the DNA TGTGCCAGCAGTTTATGGGACACCGGGGAGCTGTTTTTT.

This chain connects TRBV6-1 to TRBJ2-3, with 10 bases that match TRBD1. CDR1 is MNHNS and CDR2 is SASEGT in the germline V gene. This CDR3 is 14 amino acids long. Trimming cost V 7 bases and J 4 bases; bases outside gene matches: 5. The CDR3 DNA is TGTGCCAGCACCTTAGGACAGGGGGCAGATACGCAGTATTTT. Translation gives CASTLGQGADTQYF.

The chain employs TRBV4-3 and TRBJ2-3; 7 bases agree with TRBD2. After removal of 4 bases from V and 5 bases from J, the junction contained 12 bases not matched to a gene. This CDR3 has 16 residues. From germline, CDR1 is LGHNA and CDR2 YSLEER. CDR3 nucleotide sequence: TGCGCCAGCAGCCCGATCTATGGGGGGGAGGGAGATACGCAGTATTTT. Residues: CASSPIYGGEGDTQYF.

This CDR3 is CASSILSTGLAGDNEQFF. In DNA form, the CDR3 reads TGTGCCAGCAGTATCCTCTCCACGGGACTAGCGGGCGACAATGAGCAGTTCTTC. The rearrangement links TRBV7-2 to TRBJ2-1; 12 positions agree with TRBD2. The CDR3 contains 18 residues. The germline V gene encodes CDR1 SGHTA and CDR2 FQGNSA. After removal of 6 bases from V and 5 bases from J, the junction contained 14 bases not matched to a gene.

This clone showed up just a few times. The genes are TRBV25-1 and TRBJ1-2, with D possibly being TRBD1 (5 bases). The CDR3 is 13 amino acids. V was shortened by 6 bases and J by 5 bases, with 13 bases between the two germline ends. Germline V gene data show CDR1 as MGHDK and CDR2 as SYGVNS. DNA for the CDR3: TGTGCCAGCAGCACCGGGACCACTTATGGCTACACCTTC. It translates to CASSTGTTYGYTF.

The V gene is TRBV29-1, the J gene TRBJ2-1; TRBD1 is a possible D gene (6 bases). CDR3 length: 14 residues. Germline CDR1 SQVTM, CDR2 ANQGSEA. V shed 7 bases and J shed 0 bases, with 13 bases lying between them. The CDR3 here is CSAPGQISYNEQFF. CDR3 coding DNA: TGCAGCGCCCCAGGACAGATCTCCTACAATGAGCAGTTCTTC.

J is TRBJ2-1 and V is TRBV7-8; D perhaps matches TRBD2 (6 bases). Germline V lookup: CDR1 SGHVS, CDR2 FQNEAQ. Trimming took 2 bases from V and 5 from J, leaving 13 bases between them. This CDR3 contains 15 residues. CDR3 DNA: TGTGCCAGCAGCTTATTGGAGGGCCTCAACAATGAGCAGTTCTTC. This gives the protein CASSLLEGLNNEQFF.

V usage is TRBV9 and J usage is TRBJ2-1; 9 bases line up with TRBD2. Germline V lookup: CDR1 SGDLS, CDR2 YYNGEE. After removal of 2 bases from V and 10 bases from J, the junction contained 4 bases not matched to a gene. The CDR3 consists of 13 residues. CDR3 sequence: CASSVAGGPEQFF. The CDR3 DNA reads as TGTGCCAGCAGCGTGGCGGGAGGGCCCGAGCAGTTCTTC.